The next 8 T cell receptor beta chains were all read from a single sample in a study of blood T cell repertoires in COVID-19. The protocol was immunoSEQ multiplex PCR, while the TCRdb copy is restricted to in-frame clones and leaves out a portion. The table has 150,000 or so clones, approximately 80% seen once. The specimen was PBMCs or T cells enriched from blood (not recorded which). The receptors come from a woman aged 60 to 75 who had recovered from COVID-19.

This chain connects TRBV4-1 to TRBJ2-5, with D maybe TRBD2 (6 bases). This CDR3 has 14 residues. V lost 3 bases to trimming and J lost 1 base, with 9 bases between them. CDR1 and CDR2 from the germline V gene are MGHRA and YSYEKL. CDR3 sequence reads: CASSQGGPQETQYF. CDR3 DNA sequence: TGCGCCAGCAGCCAGGGGGGACCCCAAGAGACCCAGTACTTC.

The rearrangement uses TRBV18 and TRBJ2-7, with D possibly TRBD1 on 5 matching bases. V was clipped by 2 bases and J by 0 bases, with 11 bases between them. Looked up from germline, CDR1 is KGHSH and CDR2 is LQKENI. The CDR3 runs 15 residues. CDR3 residues: CASSPGQGTSYEQYF. In nucleotides, the CDR3 is TGTGCCAGCTCACCAGGGCAGGGAACCTCCTACGAGCAGTACTTC.

This chain uses TRBV28 with TRBJ2-3; possibly TRBD2 for D (6 bases). The germline V gene has CDR1 MDHEN and CDR2 SYDVKM. This CDR3 is 14 amino acids long. V was shortened by 3 bases and J by 0 bases, with 7 bases between the two germline ends. The CDR3 coding sequence is TGTGCCAGCAGTTTTGGAGGGAGCACAGATACGCAGTATTTT. Translation gives CASSFGGSTDTQYF.

V usage is TRBV14 and J usage is TRBJ2-7, with 9 bases fitting TRBD1. CDR1 SGHDN and CDR2 FVKESK come from the germline V gene. V lost 4 bases to trimming and J lost 3 bases; unmatched junction nucleotides: 13. The CDR3 sequence is 17 residues long. CDR3 nucleotides: TGTGCCAGCAGCCCCCGGGACAGGGAAACCCTGTACTACGAGCAGTACTTC. It encodes CASSPRDRETLYYEQYF.

The chain uses TRBV12-3 or TRBV12-4 and TRBJ1-6; maybe TRBD1 (5 bases). This CDR3 spans 13 amino acids. Trimming took off 1 base at V and 8 bases at J, with 6 bases between the two ends. Here the CDR3 DNA reads TGTGCCAGCAGTTTAGGCAGGGATTCACCCCTCCACTTT. This gives the protein CASSLGRDSPLHF.

The J gene is TRBJ1-1, the V gene TRBV5-1; TRBD1 matches 7 bases. From germline, CDR1 is SGHRS and CDR2 YFSETQ. The CDR3 is 15 amino acids. After removal of 0 bases from V and 1 base from J, the junction contained 3 bases not matched to a gene. The chain's CDR3 is CASSLGRGENTEAFF. Here the CDR3 DNA reads TGCGCCAGCAGCTTGGGCAGGGGGGAGAACACTGAAGCTTTCTTT. Together with reference TRBV5-1 and TRBJ1-1, the CDR3 gives the full variable domain: KAGVTQTPRYLIKTRGQQVTLSCSPISGHRSVSWYQQTPGQGLQFLFEYFSETQRNKGNFPGRFSGRQFSNSRSEMNVSTLELGDSALYLCASSLGRGENTEAFFGQGTRLTVV.

This chain links TRBV11-3 with TRBJ2-1; 9 positions match TRBD2. V shed 5 bases and J 4 bases; nucleotides not matched to a gene: 3. The CDR3 has 14 residues. Germline V lookup: CDR1 SGHNT, CDR2 YENEEA. The CDR3 DNA follows: TGTGCCAGCAGCAGCGGGGGGAAGTACAATGAGCAGTTCTTC. Amino acid sequence: CASSSGGKYNEQFF.

This clone was observed a single time. The chain carries TRBV6-4 and TRBJ1-3, with TRBD1 matching 10 bases. The CDR3 has 16 residues. Losses at the gene ends were 2 bases for V and 4 bases for J; bases not matched to a gene: 5. Per the germline V gene, CDR1 is MRHNA and CDR2 is SNTAGT. CDR3 sequence (DNA): TGTGCCAGCAGTGACCGACAGGGGGCAAGGGGAAACACCATATATTTT. It encodes CASSDRQGARGNTIYF.